These T cell receptor beta chains were read from a single sample in a study of T cells expressing NK-cell markers. TCRdb processed the 5' RACE reads again and assigns one entry to each CDR3 protein, with no DNA. This repertoire includes almost 450,000 distinct CDR3 sequences. The source material was blood T cells: a sorted CD56 or NKG2C T cell subset, CD4+ or CD8+ T cells, or bulk PBMC T cells (not recorded which). The receptors shown here come from a woman aged 18-69 years in good health. Each CDR3 is given with its conserved first and last residue.

J gene: TRBJ2-7; V gene: TRBV25-1; CDR3 protein: CVSRAGLLYEQYF
J gene: TRBJ2-5; V gene: TRBV6-5; CDR3 protein: CASSYGLRAGGTETQYF
J gene: TRBJ1-1; V gene: TRBV11-2; CDR3 protein: CASSPSRTKNTEAFF
J gene: TRBJ1-1; V gene: TRBV7-2; CDR3 protein: CASSLVVTPRTEAFF
J gene: TRBJ2-1; V gene: TRBV12-3/TRBV12-4; CDR3 protein: CATRGRSSSYNEQFF
J gene: TRBJ2-3; V gene: TRBV18; CDR3 protein: CASSPGLAGGDTQYF
J gene: TRBJ2-1; V gene: TRBV12-3/TRBV12-4; CDR3 protein: CASSLYQGANEQFF
J gene: TRBJ2-1; V gene: TRBV20-1; CDR3 protein: CSAAAGVGEQFF
J gene: TRBJ1-1; V gene: TRBV5-1; CDR3 protein: CASSFWPQGGTEAFF
J gene: TRBJ2-3; V gene: TRBV12-3/TRBV12-4; CDR3 protein: CASSPGGKETTDTQYF
J gene: TRBJ2-5; V gene: TRBV7-9; CDR3 protein: CASSLYGLEETQYF
J gene: TRBJ2-7; V gene: TRBV20-1; CDR3 protein: CSARDPTTSYEQYF
J gene: TRBJ2-7; V gene: TRBV9; CDR3 protein: CASSPRVSYEQYF
J gene: TRBJ2-1; V gene: TRBV19; CDR3 protein: CASSIAGSSYNEQFF
J gene: TRBJ1-2; V gene: TRBV6-1; CDR3 protein: CASSGLQGFEGYTF
J gene: TRBJ2-2; V gene: TRBV6-1; CDR3 protein: CASKGQGASGELFF
J gene: TRBJ1-1; V gene: TRBV6-2/TRBV6-3; CDR3 protein: CASSYHGYRMNTEAFF
J gene: TRBJ2-7; V gene: TRBV12-3/TRBV12-4; CDR3 protein: CASSLGDRLATAYEQYF
J gene: TRBJ2-7; V gene: TRBV7-9; CDR3 protein: CASSFQGVAYEQYF
J gene: TRBJ2-1; V gene: TRBV11-2; CDR3 protein: CASSHSGDYNEQFF
J gene: TRBJ1-5; V gene: TRBV28; CDR3 protein: CASSSEGIPNQPQHF
J gene: TRBJ1-2; V gene: TRBV6-5; CDR3 protein: CASGQGSYGYTF
J gene: TRBJ2-2; V gene: TRBV9; CDR3 protein: CASSVHGSTGELFF
J gene: TRBJ2-7; V gene: TRBV7-2; CDR3 protein: CASSLIAGAVEQYF
J gene: TRBJ1-1; V gene: TRBV18; CDR3 protein: CASSPNSMNTEAFF
J gene: TRBJ1-4; V gene: TRBV20-1; CDR3 protein: CSASREANEKLFF
J gene: TRBJ2-3; V gene: TRBV5-1; CDR3 protein: CASSLDFGRNTDTQYF
J gene: TRBJ2-3; V gene: TRBV3-1; CDR3 protein: CASSQGGVAGHGDTQYF
J gene: TRBJ2-1; V gene: TRBV6-4; CDR3 protein: CASSVGSGSPTEQFF
J gene: TRBJ1-5; V gene: TRBV9; CDR3 protein: CASSVGRADQPQHF
J gene: TRBJ2-1; V gene: TRBV2; CDR3 protein: CASSESGDRNYNEQFF
J gene: TRBJ1-4; V gene: TRBV5-1; CDR3 protein: CASSRGQSNEKLFF
J gene: TRBJ2-5; V gene: TRBV19; CDR3 protein: CASSGRTSGETQYF
J gene: TRBJ1-4; V gene: TRBV9; CDR3 protein: CASSVRGATNEKLFF
J gene: TRBJ2-2; V gene: TRBV3-1; CDR3 protein: CASSQGLAATGELFF
J gene: TRBJ1-1; V gene: TRBV19; CDR3 protein: CASSMRGTTEAFF
J gene: TRBJ1-1; V gene: TRBV20-1; CDR3 protein: CSARVGIVEEAFF
J gene: TRBJ1-6; V gene: TRBV6-5; CDR3 protein: CASSYFRGRGRSPLHF
J gene: TRBJ1-2; V gene: TRBV4-1; CDR3 protein: CASSPSRGSNYGYTF